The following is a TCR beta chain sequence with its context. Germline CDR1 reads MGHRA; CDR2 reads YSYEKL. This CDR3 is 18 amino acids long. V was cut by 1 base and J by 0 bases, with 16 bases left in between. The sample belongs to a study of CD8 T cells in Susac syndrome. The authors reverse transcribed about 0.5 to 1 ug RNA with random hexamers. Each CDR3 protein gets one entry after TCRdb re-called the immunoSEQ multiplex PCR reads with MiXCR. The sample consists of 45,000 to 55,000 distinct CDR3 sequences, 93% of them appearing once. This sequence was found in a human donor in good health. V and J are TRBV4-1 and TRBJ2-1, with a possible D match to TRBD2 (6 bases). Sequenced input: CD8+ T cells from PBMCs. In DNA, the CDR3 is TGCGCCAGCAGCCAAGGCACGGCCGGCGGGATCTCCTACAATGAGCAGTTCTTC. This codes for CASSQGTAGGISYNEQFF.